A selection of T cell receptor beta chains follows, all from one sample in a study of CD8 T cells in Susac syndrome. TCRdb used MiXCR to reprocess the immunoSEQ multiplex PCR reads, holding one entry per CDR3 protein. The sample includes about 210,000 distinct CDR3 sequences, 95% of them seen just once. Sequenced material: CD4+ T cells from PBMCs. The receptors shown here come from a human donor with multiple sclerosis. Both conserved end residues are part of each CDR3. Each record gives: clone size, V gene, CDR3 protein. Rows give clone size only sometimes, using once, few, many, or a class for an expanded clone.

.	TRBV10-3	CAISVGGPSNQPQHF
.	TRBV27	CASRRQGARSQYF
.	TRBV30	CAWSLRTGQETQYF
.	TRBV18	CASSSPVRSGNTIYF
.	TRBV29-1	CSVAIVGVHGYTF
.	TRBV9	CASSVGPSEGKLFF
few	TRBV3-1	CASSLRTSGNTGELFF
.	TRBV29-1	CSVGQPNSGNTIYF
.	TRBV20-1	CSARPGRGSTEAFF
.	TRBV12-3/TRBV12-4	CASTGSGLAGLYEQYF
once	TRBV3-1	CASSQLWHSGNTIYF
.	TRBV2	CATSVGLGGELFF
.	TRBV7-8	CASSLLGRADTQYF
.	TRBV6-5	CASSARDRGETQYF
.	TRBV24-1	CATSDSTKDPDYYF
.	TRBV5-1	CASSYGGTGGNTEAFF
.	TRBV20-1	CSARGSGTASNQPQHF
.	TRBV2	CASRAGGPTDTQYF
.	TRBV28	CASYGSLGGYNEQFF
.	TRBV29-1	CSVDVAALETQYF
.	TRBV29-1	CSVQTGATANYGYTF
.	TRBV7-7	CASSPIPGGKVYNEQFF
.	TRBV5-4	CASSLGLAGATEQFF
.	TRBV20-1	CSAKGRSRGYTF
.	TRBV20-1	CSATPPGSSDGYTF
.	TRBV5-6	CASSWSINEAFF
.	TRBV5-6	CASSYPETGYEKLFF
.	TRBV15	CATSREGSGRSRNIQYF
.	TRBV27	CASSLSSGARTDTQYF
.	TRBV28	CASSGPPAYGYTF
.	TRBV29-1	CSVAGRRRGKETQYF
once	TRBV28	CASRDGRAGSYNEQFF
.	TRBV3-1	CASSQSPQGMNTEAFF
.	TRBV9	CASSVAVARDGQFF
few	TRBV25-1	CASRGSYNEQFF
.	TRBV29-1	CSVGQGALYGYTF
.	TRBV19	CASKRGQGARGYTF
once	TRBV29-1	CSVQGQQYTDTQYF
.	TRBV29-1	CSVARQVGTDTQYF
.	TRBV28	CASSPQENEQFF
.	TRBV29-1	CSVRSGGADTQYF
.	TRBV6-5	CASKQQGGLGTQYF
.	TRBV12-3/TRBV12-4	CASSLTDNQPQHF
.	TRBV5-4	CASSLVGPTTEAFF
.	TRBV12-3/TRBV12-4	CASSPLRTLSTDTQYF
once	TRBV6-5	CASRYGYEQYF
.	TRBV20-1	CSARDPPGQDFSGNTIYF
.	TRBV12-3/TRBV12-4	CASSDRLINYGYTF
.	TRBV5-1	CASRNPGQRGVSDYGYTF
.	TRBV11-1	CASSLDGGYEQYF
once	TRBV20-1	CSAAPSGRDETQYF
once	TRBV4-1	CASSQGLTGALAGVKQYF
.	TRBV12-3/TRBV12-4	CASTTQINNEQFF
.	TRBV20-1	CSARLVGVGPTLEGYTF
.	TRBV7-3	CASSLRGGISYNEQFF
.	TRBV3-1	CASSQDGTRDYEQFF
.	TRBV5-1	CASSFDRPLLDTQYF
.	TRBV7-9	CASSLRSGAKNTGELFF
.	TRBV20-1	CSAFRDREMSSYNEQFF